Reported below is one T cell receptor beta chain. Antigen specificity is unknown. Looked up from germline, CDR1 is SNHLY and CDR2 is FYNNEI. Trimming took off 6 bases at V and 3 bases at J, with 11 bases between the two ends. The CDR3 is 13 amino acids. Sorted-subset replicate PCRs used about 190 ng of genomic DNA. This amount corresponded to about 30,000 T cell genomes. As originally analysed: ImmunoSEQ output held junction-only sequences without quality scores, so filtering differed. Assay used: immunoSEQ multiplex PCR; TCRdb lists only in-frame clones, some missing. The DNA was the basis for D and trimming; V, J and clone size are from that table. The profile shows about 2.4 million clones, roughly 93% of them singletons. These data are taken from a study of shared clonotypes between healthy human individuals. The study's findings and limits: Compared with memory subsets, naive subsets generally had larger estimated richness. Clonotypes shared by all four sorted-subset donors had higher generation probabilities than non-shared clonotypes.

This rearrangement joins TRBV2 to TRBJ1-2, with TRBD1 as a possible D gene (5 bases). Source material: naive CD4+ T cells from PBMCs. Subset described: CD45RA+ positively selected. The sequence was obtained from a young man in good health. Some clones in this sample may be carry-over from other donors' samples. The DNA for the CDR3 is TGTGCCAGCAGAGTGACAGACTACTATGGCTACACCTTC. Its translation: CASRVTDYYGYTF.